This TCR beta chain is drawn from a study of T cell responses to AZD1222 COVID-19 vaccine. Study observations and caveats: Nearly half of spike-specific TCRs reportedly target unmutated variant regions.

As to this clone: The antigen is undetermined.

Sequenced by immunoSEQ multiplex PCR; TCRdb stores in-frame clones only, minus some. Of approximately 180,000 clones in the sample, around 89% are singletons; the top ten hold roughly 6%. CDR1 and CDR2 from the germline V gene are SGHRS and YFSETQ. Losses at the gene ends were 4 bases for V and 8 bases for J; bases not matched to a gene: 13. This CDR3 is 18 amino acids long. The receptor's source is an adult in good health. Sequenced here: peripheral blood, sampled on day 0 of AZD1222 vaccination. This rearrangement joins TRBV5-1 to TRBJ2-3; 16 nucleotides line up with TRBD2. The CDR3 DNA is TGCGCCAGCAGCCTTGGGACTAGCGGGGGGGCTCTTTCAGGTACGCAGTATTTT. Its translation: CASSLGTSGGALSGTQYF.